A single sample gave rise to the 13 T cell receptor beta chains below, sequenced in a study of blood T cells in healthy people across ages. The authors ran a second PCR of about 6 to 11 cycles using a sample-barcoded 5' primer and a J-beta primer mix. One entry per CDR3 protein, called by TCRdb with MiXCR from the 5' RACE reads. The sample has 1.5 million to 1.8 million distinct CDR3 sequences, under 55% seen once; the top ten hold less than 5%. What was sequenced was blood. These receptors originate from a woman between 18 and 30 years old in good health.

The chain joins TRBV29-1 to TRBJ2-7, with D unclear. Trimming removed 5 bases at V and 3 bases at J, with 23 bases between. CDR1 SQVTM and CDR2 ANQGSEA come from the germline V gene. The CDR3 is 16 residues long. The CDR3 is CSVLLRLSPTHYEQYF. The CDR3 DNA reads TGCAGCGTTTTATTGCGGTTATCGCCTACTCACTACGAGCAGTACTTC.

This clonotype was observed a few times. The rearrangement uses TRBV7-9 and TRBJ1-1; D call uncertain. Germline CDR1 is SEHNR and CDR2 is FQNEAQ (reference sequence). The germline V and J ends were trimmed by 5 bases and 5 bases, with 12 bases remaining between them. The CDR3 spans 13 residues. The CDR3 sequence is CASSGILGTEAFF. The CDR3 nucleotides are TGTGCCAGCAGCGGAATTTTGGGGACTGAAGCTTTCTTT.

The chain employs TRBV12-3 or TRBV12-4 and TRBJ2-7; perhaps TRBD1 as D (6 bases). The germline V and J ends were trimmed by 7 bases and 1 base, with 17 bases remaining between them. The CDR3 runs to 15 residues. The CDR3 bases are TGTGCCAGCACCGTGGACAGTCAGTTTTCCTACGAGCAGTACTTC. Translating it yields CASTVDSQFSYEQYF.

This clonotype came up a few times. The rearrangement joins TRBV7-8 to TRBJ2-7; D ambiguous. The V end lost 6 bases, the J end lost 0 bases, and 15 bases lay between the germline ends. The CDR3 spans 15 residues. Germline CDR1 SGHVS, CDR2 FQNEAQ. The CDR3 loop is CASRNPGLSSYEQYF. In DNA form, the CDR3 reads TGTGCCAGCAGAAACCCCGGGCTAAGCTCCTACGAGCAGTACTTC.

This clonotype showed up just a few times. The chain has TRBV7-2 and TRBJ2-5; D remains unclear. The CDR3 is 15 amino acids. Germline-derived CDR1 and CDR2 are SGHTA and FQGNSA. The V end lost 3 bases, the J end lost 5 bases, and 16 bases lay between the germline ends. The CDR3 DNA is TGTGCCAGCAGCTTTGGCCTCGTAATGCGCGAGACCCAGTACTTC. This encodes CASSFGLVMRETQYF.

The rearrangement links TRBV15 to TRBJ2-3; 12 positions match TRBD2. V was pared by 0 bases and J by 2 bases, with 6 bases of the junction left unmatched. Germline loops: CDR1 LNHNV, CDR2 YYDKDF (reference sequence). The CDR3 runs to 18 residues. CDR3 residues: CATSRDPRLAGVTDTQYF. The CDR3, as DNA: TGTGCCACCAGCAGAGATCCCCGACTAGCGGGGGTCACAGATACGCAGTATTTT.

This clonotype was recorded only once. This rearrangement joins TRBV6-2 or TRBV6-3 to TRBJ2-1; D is perhaps TRBD2 (6 bases). The CDR3 extends over 15 amino acids. V gave up 2 bases and J gave up 8 bases, with 16 bases separating them. Per germline, CDR1 MNHEY and CDR2 SVGEGT. Here the CDR3 reads CASSYVAAVGDEQFF. The CDR3 nucleotides read TGTGCCAGCAGTTACGTAGCGGCGGTGGGGGATGAGCAGTTCTTC.

The sample holds a few counts of this clonotype. J is TRBJ2-3 and V is TRBV20-1, with a possible D match to TRBD2 (6 bases). Trimming pared 3 bases from V and 8 bases from J, leaving 21 bases between. The CDR3 covers 15 residues. Germline V gene sequence: CDR1 DFQATT, CDR2 SNEGSKA (reference sequence). CDR3 region: CSASSAGLIVGTQYF. The CDR3 nucleotides are TGCAGTGCTAGTTCGGCGGGGTTAATTGTGGGTACGCAGTATTTT.

This clonotype appeared a few times. The chain links TRBV15 to TRBJ1-1, with D uncertain. Germline-derived CDR1 and CDR2 are LNHNV and YYDKDF (reference sequence). This CDR3 region has 13 residues. Trimming left V 3 bases short and J 1 base short, with 6 bases between. For the CDR3, the DNA is TGTGCCACCAGCAGCGAGGGGAACACTGAAGCTTTCTTT. It encodes CATSSEGNTEAFF.

The chain carries TRBV7-2 and TRBJ2-5, with D possibly TRBD2 on 6 matching bases. Germline V CDR1 and CDR2: SGHTA, FQGNSA. Trimming cost V 2 bases and J 1 base, with 8 bases left between them. CDR3 length: 14 residues. Here the CDR3 DNA reads TGTGCCAGCAGCTTAAGGGACTTCCAAGAGACCCAGTACTTC. Translation gives CASSLRDFQETQYF.

This chain links TRBV3-1 with TRBJ2-1, with TRBD2 matching 8 bases. Per the germline V gene, CDR1 is LGHDT and CDR2 is YNNKEL (reference sequence). V was clipped by 4 bases and J by 6 bases; unmatched bases: 11. The CDR3 totals 16 residues. This CDR3 reads CASSLLHGLALNEQFF. CDR3 DNA sequence: TGTGCCAGCAGCCTCCTGCACGGACTAGCCCTCAATGAGCAGTTCTTC.

This chain connects TRBV25-1 to TRBJ1-4; D gene unclear. Germline CDR1 and CDR2: MGHDK and SYGVNS. Trimming left V 3 bases short and J 5 bases short, with 4 bases between. The CDR3 runs to 12 residues. The CDR3 region has the DNA TGTGCCAGCAGTGAGGAAAATGAAAAACTGTTTTTT. This sequence encodes CASSEENEKLFF.

V is TRBV7-2 and J is TRBJ2-2; TRBD2 matches 10 bases. The CDR3 runs to 18 residues. The V gene end was trimmed by 4 bases and the J gene end by 6 bases; junction bases not matched to a gene: 14. CDR1 and CDR2 (germline): SGHTA, FQGNSA. CDR3 in DNA: TGTGCCAGCAGCTCCCGATGGGCTAGCGGGAGTAAATCCGGGGAGCTGTTTTTT. This translates into CASSSRWASGSKSGELFF.